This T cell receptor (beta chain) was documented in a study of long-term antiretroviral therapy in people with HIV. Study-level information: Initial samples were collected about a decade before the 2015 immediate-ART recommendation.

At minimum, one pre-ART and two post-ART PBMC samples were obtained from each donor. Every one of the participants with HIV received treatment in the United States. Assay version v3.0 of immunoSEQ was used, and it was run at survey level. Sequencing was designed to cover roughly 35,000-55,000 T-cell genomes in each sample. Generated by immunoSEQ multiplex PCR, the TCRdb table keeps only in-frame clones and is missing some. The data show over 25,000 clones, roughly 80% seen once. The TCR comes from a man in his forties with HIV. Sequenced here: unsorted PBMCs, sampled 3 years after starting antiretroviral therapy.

The CDR3 spells CASSRSGDTNTGELFF. The CDR3 coding sequence is TGTGCCAGCTCTCGAAGCGGAGACACGAACACCGGGGAGCTGTTTTTT. V is TRBV18 and J is TRBJ2-2; tentatively, D is TRBD2 (5 bases). CDR3 length equals 16 residues. The germline CDR1 and CDR2 sequences are KGHSH and LQKENI. Trimming stripped 6 bases from V and 0 bases from J, with 14 bases between.